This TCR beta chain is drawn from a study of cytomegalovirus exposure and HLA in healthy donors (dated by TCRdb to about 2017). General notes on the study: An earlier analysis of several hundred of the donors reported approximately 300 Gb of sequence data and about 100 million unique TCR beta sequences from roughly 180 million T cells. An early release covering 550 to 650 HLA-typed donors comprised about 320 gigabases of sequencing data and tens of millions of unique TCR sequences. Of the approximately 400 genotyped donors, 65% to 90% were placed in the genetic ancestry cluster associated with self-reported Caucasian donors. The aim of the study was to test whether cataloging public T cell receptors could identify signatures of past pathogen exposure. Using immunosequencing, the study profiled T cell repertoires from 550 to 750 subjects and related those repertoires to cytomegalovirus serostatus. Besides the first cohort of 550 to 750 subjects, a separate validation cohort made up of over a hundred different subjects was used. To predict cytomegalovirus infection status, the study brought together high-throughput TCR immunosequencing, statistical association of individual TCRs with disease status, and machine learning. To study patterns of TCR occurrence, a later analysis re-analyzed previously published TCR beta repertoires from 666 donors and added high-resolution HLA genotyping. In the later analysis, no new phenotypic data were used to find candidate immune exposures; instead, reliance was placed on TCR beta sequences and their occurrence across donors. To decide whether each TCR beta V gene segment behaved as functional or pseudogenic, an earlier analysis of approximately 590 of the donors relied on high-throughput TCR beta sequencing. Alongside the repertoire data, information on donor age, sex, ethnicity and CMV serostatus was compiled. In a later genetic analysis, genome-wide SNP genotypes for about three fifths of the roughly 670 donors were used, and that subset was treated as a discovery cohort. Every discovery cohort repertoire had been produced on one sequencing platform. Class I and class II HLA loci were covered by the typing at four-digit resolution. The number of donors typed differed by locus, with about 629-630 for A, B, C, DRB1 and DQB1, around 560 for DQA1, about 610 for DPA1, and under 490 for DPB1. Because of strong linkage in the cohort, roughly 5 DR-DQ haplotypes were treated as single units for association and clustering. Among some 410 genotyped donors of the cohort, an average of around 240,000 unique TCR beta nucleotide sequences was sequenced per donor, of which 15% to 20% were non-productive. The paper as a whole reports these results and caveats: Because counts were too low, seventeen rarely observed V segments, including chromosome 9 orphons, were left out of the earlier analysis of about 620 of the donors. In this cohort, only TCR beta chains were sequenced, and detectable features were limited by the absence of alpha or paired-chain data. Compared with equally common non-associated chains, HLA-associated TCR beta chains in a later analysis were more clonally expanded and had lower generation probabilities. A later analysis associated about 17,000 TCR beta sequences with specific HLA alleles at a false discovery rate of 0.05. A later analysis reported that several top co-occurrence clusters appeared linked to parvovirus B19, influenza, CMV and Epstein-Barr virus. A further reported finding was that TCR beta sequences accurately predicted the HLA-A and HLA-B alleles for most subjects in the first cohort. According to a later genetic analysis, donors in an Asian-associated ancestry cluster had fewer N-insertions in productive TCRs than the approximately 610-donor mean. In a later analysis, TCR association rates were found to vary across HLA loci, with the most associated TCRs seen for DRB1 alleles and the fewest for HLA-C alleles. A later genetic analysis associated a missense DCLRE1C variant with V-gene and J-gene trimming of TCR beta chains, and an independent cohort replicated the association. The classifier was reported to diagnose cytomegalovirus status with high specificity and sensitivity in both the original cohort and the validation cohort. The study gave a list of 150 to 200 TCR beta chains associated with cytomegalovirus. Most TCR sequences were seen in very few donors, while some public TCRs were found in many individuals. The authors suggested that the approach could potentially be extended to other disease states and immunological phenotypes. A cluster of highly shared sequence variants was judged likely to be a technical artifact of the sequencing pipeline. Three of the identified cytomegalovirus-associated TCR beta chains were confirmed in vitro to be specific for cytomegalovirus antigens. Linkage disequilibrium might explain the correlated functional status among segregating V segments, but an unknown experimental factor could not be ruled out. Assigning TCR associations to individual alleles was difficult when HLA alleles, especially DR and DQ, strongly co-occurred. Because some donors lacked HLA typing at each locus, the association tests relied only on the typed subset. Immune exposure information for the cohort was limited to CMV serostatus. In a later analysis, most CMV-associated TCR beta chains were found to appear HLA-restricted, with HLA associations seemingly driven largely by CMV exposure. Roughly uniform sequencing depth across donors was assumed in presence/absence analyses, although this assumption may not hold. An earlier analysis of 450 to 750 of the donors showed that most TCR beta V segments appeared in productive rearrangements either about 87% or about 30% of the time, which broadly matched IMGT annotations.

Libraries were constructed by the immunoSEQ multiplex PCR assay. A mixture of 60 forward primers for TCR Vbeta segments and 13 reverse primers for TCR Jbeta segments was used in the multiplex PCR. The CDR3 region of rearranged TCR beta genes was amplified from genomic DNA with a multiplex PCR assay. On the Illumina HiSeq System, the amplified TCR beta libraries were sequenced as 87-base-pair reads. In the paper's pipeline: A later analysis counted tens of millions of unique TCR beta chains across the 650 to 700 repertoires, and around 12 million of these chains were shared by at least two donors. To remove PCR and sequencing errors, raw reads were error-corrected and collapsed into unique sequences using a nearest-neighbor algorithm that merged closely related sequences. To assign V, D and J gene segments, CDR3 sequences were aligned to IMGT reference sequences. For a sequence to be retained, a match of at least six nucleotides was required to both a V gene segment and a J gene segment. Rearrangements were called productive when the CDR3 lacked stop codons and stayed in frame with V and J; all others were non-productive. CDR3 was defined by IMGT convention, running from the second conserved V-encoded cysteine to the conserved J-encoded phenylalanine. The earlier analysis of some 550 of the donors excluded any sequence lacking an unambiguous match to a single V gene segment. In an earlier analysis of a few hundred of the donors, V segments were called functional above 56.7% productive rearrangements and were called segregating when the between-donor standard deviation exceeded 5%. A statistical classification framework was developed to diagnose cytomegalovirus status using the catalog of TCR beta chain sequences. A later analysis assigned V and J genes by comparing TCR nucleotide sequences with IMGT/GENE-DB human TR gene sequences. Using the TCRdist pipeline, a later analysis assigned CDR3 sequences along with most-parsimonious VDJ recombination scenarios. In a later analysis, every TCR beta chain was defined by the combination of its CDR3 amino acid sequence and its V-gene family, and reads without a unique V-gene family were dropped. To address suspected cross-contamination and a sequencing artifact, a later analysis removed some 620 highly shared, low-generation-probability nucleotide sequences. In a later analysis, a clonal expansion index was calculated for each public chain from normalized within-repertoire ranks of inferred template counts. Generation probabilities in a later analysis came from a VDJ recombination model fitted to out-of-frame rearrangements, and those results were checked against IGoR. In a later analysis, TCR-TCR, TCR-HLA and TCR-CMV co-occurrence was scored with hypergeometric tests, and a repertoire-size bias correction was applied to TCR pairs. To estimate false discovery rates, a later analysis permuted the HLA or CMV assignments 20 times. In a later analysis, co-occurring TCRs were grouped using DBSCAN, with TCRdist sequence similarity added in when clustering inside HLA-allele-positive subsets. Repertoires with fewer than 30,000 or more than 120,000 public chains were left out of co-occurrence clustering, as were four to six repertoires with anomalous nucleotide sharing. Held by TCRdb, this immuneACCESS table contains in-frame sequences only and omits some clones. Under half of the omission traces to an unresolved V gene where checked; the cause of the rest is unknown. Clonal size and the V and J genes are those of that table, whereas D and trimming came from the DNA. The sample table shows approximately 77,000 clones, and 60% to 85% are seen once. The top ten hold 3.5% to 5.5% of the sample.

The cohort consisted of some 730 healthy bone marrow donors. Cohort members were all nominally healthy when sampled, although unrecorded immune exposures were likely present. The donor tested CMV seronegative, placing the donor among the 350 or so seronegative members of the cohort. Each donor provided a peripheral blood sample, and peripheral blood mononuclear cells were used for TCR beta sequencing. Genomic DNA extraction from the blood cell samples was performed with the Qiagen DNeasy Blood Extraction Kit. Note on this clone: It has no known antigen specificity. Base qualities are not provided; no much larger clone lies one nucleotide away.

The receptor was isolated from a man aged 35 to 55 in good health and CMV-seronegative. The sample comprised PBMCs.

The nucleotide sequence is TGCGCCAGCAGCCAAGACCGTCTCCGGGACTCGTACAATGAGCAGTTCTTC. This is translated as CASSQDRLRDSYNEQFF. The chain is encoded by TRBV4-3 joined to TRBJ2-1; the D region possibly corresponds to TRBD2 (6 bases align). CDR1 LGHNA and CDR2 YSLEER were looked up in the germline V gene. Taken from cysteine to phenylalanine, the CDR3 has 17 residues. Left in the record is the CDR3 DNA by itself, 51 bases read in frame from the first base. At the junction V is shortened by 0 bases and J by 4 bases, with 16 bases in between.